This T cell receptor (beta chain) was identified in a study of Ad26.COV2.S vaccination and SARS-CoV-2 variants. Turning to the study itself: Participant was drawn from the COV1001 Ad26.COV2.S trial arm. Once, or twice with 56 days between doses, Ad26.COV2.S was given intramuscularly.

Treatment specified: around 19 received Ad26.COV2.S at low or high dose, single or two shots; about 5 received placebo; per-sample allocation not given. Following the first vaccine or placebo injection, samples were taken on day 63. Vaccine was an Ad26 vector expressing Wuhan-strain SARS-CoV-2 spike. Germline V gives CDR1 LNHDA, CDR2 SQIVND (reference sequence). The V end lost 6 bases, the J end lost 0 bases, and 12 bases lay between the germline ends. The CDR3 runs to 15 residues. Comment on this clone: Antigen: not known.

Whole-study findings and limits: It is possible that the TCR breadth and depth analyses underestimated the total T cell responses.

The method was immunoSEQ multiplex PCR; TCRdb's version includes in-frame clones alone and lacks a portion of them. The table shows about 320,000 clones, with 70% to 90% occurring only once. The starting material was peripheral blood, obtained in a trial of Ad26.COV2.S vaccine versus placebo. The chain combines TRBV19 with TRBJ1-5; a weak D match, TRBD1 (5 bases). This clonotype was sampled from a person aged 18-65 years who received the Ad26.COV2.S COVID-19 vaccine or a placebo. CDR3: CASSEGPYSNQPQHF. The DNA for the CDR3 is TGTGCCAGTAGCGAGGGACCTTATAGCAATCAGCCCCAGCATTTT.